The next 32 T cell receptor beta chains were all read from a single sample in a study of blood T cell repertoires in COVID-19. Generated by immunoSEQ multiplex PCR, the TCRdb table keeps only in-frame clones and is missing some. Of 250,000 to 350,000 clones listed, less than 85% were seen once; the top ten hold almost 1.5%. Sequencing was carried out using peripheral blood. The receptors were sampled from a human donor with COVID-19, enrolled during active disease. The donor label of this sample is uncertain.

The chain carries TRBV3-1 (or the pseudogene TRBV3-2) and TRBJ1-1; TRBD1 might be the D (5 bases). Germline assignment: CDR1 LGHDT and CDR2 YNNKEL (reference sequence). CDR3 length equals 12 residues. V shed 4 bases and J shed 10 bases, with 13 bases lying between them. CDR3 region: CASSPLGTLAFF. CDR3 DNA: TGTGCCAGCAGCCCACTTGGGACTTTAGCTTTCTTT.

The CDR3 loop is CASSQGANKQGATGANVLTF. The DNA for the CDR3 is TGCGCCAGCAGCCAAGGTGCGAACAAACAGGGGGCGACAGGGGCCAACGTCCTGACTTTC. The chain couples TRBV4-3 to TRBJ2-6, with TRBD1 matching 9 bases. From germline, CDR1 is LGHNA and CDR2 YSLEER. With V trimmed by 1 base and J by 4 bases, 14 bases remained unmatched. The CDR3 contains 20 residues.

This clone was counted between two and nine times. CDR3 loop: CASSVWDTTEKLFF. CDR3 in DNA: TGTGCCAGCAGCGTTTGGGACACAACTGAAAAACTGTTTTTT. The chain recombines TRBV5-6 with TRBJ1-4; TRBD1 might be the D (6 bases). The V end was cut by 4 bases, the J end by 7 bases, with 14 bases between. CDR3 length equals 14 residues. Per germline, CDR1 SGHDT and CDR2 YYEEEE.

This clone was found once. The J gene is TRBJ2-7, the V gene TRBV7-9; 8 bases are a match to TRBD2. The germline V gene has CDR1 SEHNR and CDR2 FQNEAQ (reference sequence). The CDR3 spans 16 residues. V shed 7 bases, J shed 6 bases, and the junction held 17 bases outside the gene matches. CDR3: CASTFAVGAGGAEQYF. The CDR3 DNA reads TGTGCCAGCACCTTCGCGGTAGGGGCGGGAGGCGCCGAGCAGTACTTC.

V gene TRBV3-1 (or the pseudogene TRBV3-2) combines with J gene TRBJ1-4; D remains unclear. Trimming cost V 1 base and J 5 bases, with 14 bases left between them. The CDR3 covers 16 residues. Germline CDR1 reads LGHDT; CDR2 reads YNNKEL (reference sequence). The CDR3 bases are TGTGCCAGCAGCCAAGCTCGGACGGGGTGGAATGAAAAACTGTTTTTT. Its protein product is CASSQARTGWNEKLFF.

The chain's CDR3 is CASSLGTSHTEAFF. The CDR3 nucleotides read TGTGCCAGCAGCTTGGGGACAAGCCACACTGAAGCTTTCTTT. The chain carries TRBV7-9 and TRBJ1-1; D may be TRBD1 (6 bases). The V gene lost 3 bases and the J gene lost 3 bases, with 11 bases spanning the gap. The CDR3 is made up of 14 amino acids. Per the germline V gene, CDR1 is SEHNR and CDR2 is FQNEAQ (reference sequence).

This sequence joins TRBV3-1 (or the pseudogene TRBV3-2) and TRBJ2-1, with TRBD2 matching over 16 bases. The J segment lost 9 bases and the V segment lost 4 bases, leaving 15 bases of the junction unmatched. Germline values: CDR1 LGHDT, CDR2 YNNKEL (reference sequence). The CDR3 totals 19 residues. The CDR3 region is CASSPAPGLAGGPSVEQFF. The CDR3 DNA follows: TGTGCCAGCAGCCCAGCCCCGGGACTAGCGGGAGGGCCGTCGGTTGAGCAGTTCTTC.

The chain recombines TRBV9 with TRBJ2-1; D is undetermined. The germline gives CDR1 SGDLS, CDR2 YYNGEE. The CDR3 has 16 residues. The V end lost 0 bases, the J end lost 2 bases, and 12 bases lay between the germline ends. The CDR3 sequence: CASSVAPFQTYNEQFF. The CDR3 bases are TGTGCCAGCAGCGTAGCCCCATTTCAGACCTACAATGAGCAGTTCTTC.

The CDR3 is CASSFPRSYGYTF. For the CDR3, the DNA is TGTGCCAGCAGTTTCCCCCGGAGCTATGGCTACACCTTC. The chain joins TRBV28 to TRBJ1-2; D uncertain. The CDR3 extends over 13 amino acids. CDR1 is MDHEN, CDR2 SYDVKM, per germline. The V end was cut by 3 bases, the J end by 4 bases, with 9 bases between.

For the CDR3, the DNA is TGTGCCAGCAGTTCTTGGCGGGACAGCAATGAAGCTTTCTTT. This codes for CASSSWRDSNEAFF. This sequence joins TRBV6-5 and TRBJ1-1, with 7 bases matching TRBD1. The CDR3 contains 14 residues. Looked up from germline, CDR1 is MNHEY and CDR2 is SVGAGI. V lost 4 bases to trimming and J lost 7 bases; unmatched junction nucleotides: 9.

This clone was observed a handful of times. The rearrangement uses TRBV9 and TRBJ2-7; D is perhaps TRBD1 (5 bases). CDR1 is SGDLS and CDR2 is YYNGEE in the germline V gene. The CDR3 contains 15 residues. Trimming left V 0 bases short and J 6 bases short, with 16 bases between. The CDR3 DNA sequence: TGTGCCAGCAGCGTAGCTTTCTCGGAGCAGGGCGAGCAGTACTTC. This codes for CASSVAFSEQGEQYF.

The chain uses TRBV5-1 and TRBJ1-2, with D possibly being TRBD1 (5 bases). Deletions cut 0 bases from V and 7 bases from J, with 10 bases between. There are 13 residues in the CDR3. Germline CDR1 and CDR2: SGHRS and YFSETQ. CDR3 sequence: CASSLEGRLGYTF. In DNA, the CDR3 is TGCGCCAGCAGCTTGGAGGGGCGCCTTGGCTACACCTTC.

The chain combines TRBV19 with TRBJ2-1; possible D gene TRBD2, 6 bases. This CDR3 comprises 13 residues. The V gene's germline CDR1 is LNHDA and CDR2 SQIVND (reference sequence). V lost 6 bases to trimming and J lost 8 bases, with 14 bases between them. This CDR3 is CASRSRGAHEQFF. DNA for the CDR3: TGTGCCAGTAGGTCCCGCGGGGCCCATGAGCAGTTCTTC.

V and J are TRBV5-1 and TRBJ2-2; D unclear. The CDR3 consists of 14 residues. Germline CDR1 SGHRS, CDR2 YFSETQ. V was clipped by 2 bases and J by 3 bases, with 8 bases between them. CDR3 residues: CASSFSQHTGELFF. The CDR3 region has the DNA TGCGCCAGCAGCTTTTCACAACACACCGGGGAGCTGTTTTTT.

The J gene is TRBJ1-2, the V gene TRBV6-1; D may be TRBD1 (6 bases). Germline values: CDR1 MNHNS, CDR2 SASEGT. Trimming shortened V by 3 bases and J by 4 bases, and 9 bases separated the two germline ends. CDR3 length: 13 residues. As DNA, the CDR3 is TGTGCCAGCAGTGAGAGGGGGATCTATGGCTACACCTTC. The encoded protein is CASSERGIYGYTF.

The chain couples TRBV19 to TRBJ1-2; 8 bases line up with TRBD1. Germline V gene sequence: CDR1 LNHDA, CDR2 SQIVND (reference sequence). The V segment lost 5 bases and the J segment 3 bases; nucleotides outside the gene matches: 14. There are 17 residues in the CDR3. This CDR3 reads CASSLQTSRTGHYGYTF. The CDR3 nucleotides are TGTGCCAGTAGTCTCCAAACCTCTCGGACAGGGCACTATGGCTACACCTTC.

The rearrangement uses TRBV11-2 and TRBJ1-2; D ambiguous. The CDR3 sequence is 15 residues long. Trimming shortened V by 2 bases and J by 11 bases, and 21 bases separated the two germline ends. Germline-derived CDR1 and CDR2 are SGHAT and FQNNGV. CDR3 amino acids: CASSLLVGSGGVYTF. The CDR3 DNA reads TGTGCCAGCAGCTTATTGGTGGGCAGCGGCGGTGTGTACACCTTC.

The chain has TRBV29-1 and TRBJ2-7, with 8 nucleotides matching TRBD1. CDR3 length: 13 residues. CDR1 SQVTM and CDR2 ANQGSEA come from the germline V gene. V trimming: 6 bases; J trimming: 5 bases; junction bases outside the gene matches: 9. CDR3: CSVDPTGANEQYF. The CDR3, as DNA: TGCAGCGTGGACCCGACAGGGGCCAACGAGCAGTACTTC.

The sample holds many counts of this clone. This sequence joins TRBV18 and TRBJ1-1, with D maybe TRBD1 (5 bases). CDR1 and CDR2 from the germline V gene are KGHSH and LQKENI. The CDR3 totals 15 residues. Trimming shortened V by 3 bases and J by 1 base, and 12 bases separated the two germline ends. CDR3 sequence (DNA): TGTGCCAGCTCACCCATCCGTACAGGGAACACTGAAGCTTTCTTT. Amino acids: CASSPIRTGNTEAFF.

The chain is built from TRBV6-1 and TRBJ2-7, with TRBD2 matching over 7 bases. CDR1 and CDR2 (germline): MNHNS, SASEGT. The trim removed 1 base at V and 6 bases at J, leaving 3 bases unmatched. CDR3 length: 13 amino acids. CDR3 residues: CASSEESGGEQYF. CDR3 sequence (DNA): TGTGCCAGCAGTGAAGAGTCGGGAGGCGAGCAGTACTTC.

The chain employs TRBV16 and TRBJ2-2, with D perhaps matching TRBD1 (6 bases). CDR1 and CDR2 (germline): KGHSY, FQNENV. CDR3 length equals 15 residues. V shed 2 bases and J shed 6 bases, with 13 bases lying between them. The CDR3 region is CASSQSQGTAGELFF. The CDR3 DNA follows: TGTGCCAGCAGCCAAAGTCAGGGGACGGCCGGGGAGCTGTTTTTT. Full variable domain (missing parts from reference TRBV16 and TRBJ2-2): GEEVAQTPKHLVRGEGQKAKLYCAPIKGHSYVFWYQQVLKNEFKFLISFQNENVFDETGMPKERFSAKCLPNSPCSLEIQATKLEDSAVYFCASSQSQGTAGELFFGEGSRLTVL.

V gene TRBV7-8 combines with J gene TRBJ2-7; TRBD2 aligns across 14 bases. The trim removed 1 base at V and 4 bases at J, leaving 6 bases unmatched. The CDR3 loop spans 17 amino acids. From germline, CDR1 is SGHVS and CDR2 FQNEAQ. In DNA form, the CDR3 reads TGTGCCAGCAGCTTAGGTGGACTAGCGGGGGGTTCTTACGAGCAGTACTTC. Translated: CASSLGGLAGGSYEQYF.

V usage is TRBV12-3 or TRBV12-4 and J usage is TRBJ1-2; D is undetermined. The CDR3 covers 13 residues. V gave up 2 bases and J gave up 7 bases, with 11 bases separating them. CDR3 bases: TGTGCCAGCAGTTTACTCCCGGGATCTGGCTACACCTTC. Residues: CASSLLPGSGYTF.

J is TRBJ1-5 and V is TRBV5-5; D possibly corresponds to TRBD1 (5 bases). V lost 2 bases and J lost 4, with 7 bases in between. Germline assignment: CDR1 SGHKS and CDR2 YYEKEE (reference sequence). The CDR3 has 13 amino acids. The CDR3 DNA is TGTGCCAGCAGCTTCAGACAGAATCAGCCCCAGCATTTT. This codes for CASSFRQNQPQHF.

V and J are TRBV9 and TRBJ2-2; 7 nucleotides match TRBD2. Germline CDR1 reads SGDLS; CDR2 reads YYNGEE. J was trimmed by 0 bases and V by 1 base; bases with no gene match: 3. CDR3 length: 16 residues. As DNA, the CDR3 is TGTGCCAGCAGCGTACGAGGGACTACGAACACCGGGGAGCTGTTTTTT. Its protein is CASSVRGTTNTGELFF.

For the CDR3, the DNA is TGTGCCAGCAGTACAAACAGTTACTACAATGAGCAGTTCTTC. It is translated as CASSTNSYYNEQFF. V is TRBV25-1 and J is TRBJ2-1, with D unclear. The germline gives CDR1 MGHDK, CDR2 SYGVNS. The CDR3 sequence is 14 residues long. V was cut by 5 bases and J by 3 bases, with 11 bases left in between.

The V call is TRBV28, the J call TRBJ2-7; 8 nucleotides match TRBD1. The CDR3 contains 13 residues. Germline V gene data show CDR1 as MDHEN and CDR2 as SYDVKM. Trimming cost V 7 bases and J 4 bases; bases outside gene matches: 6. CDR3 sequence reads: CASTRQGLYEQYF. The CDR3 region has the DNA TGTGCCAGCACGAGACAGGGGTTATACGAGCAGTACTTC.

This rearrangement joins TRBV19 to TRBJ1-1, with D maybe TRBD1 (5 bases). Germline values: CDR1 LNHDA, CDR2 SQIVND (reference sequence). The CDR3 runs to 14 residues. With 5 bases removed from V and 3 bases from J, the gap between germline ends came to 13 bases. The CDR3 reads CASSALVGHTEAFF. The DNA for the CDR3 is TGTGCCAGTAGTGCTCTAGTGGGGCACACTGAAGCTTTCTTT.

The chain carries TRBV6-5 and TRBJ1-1; possible D gene TRBD1, 6 bases. CDR3 size: 14 residues. V shed 6 bases and J shed 0 bases, with 11 bases lying between them. CDR1 MNHEY and CDR2 SVGAGI come from the germline V gene. This CDR3 is CASRKTGMNTEAFF. In DNA, the CDR3 is TGTGCCAGCAGAAAAACAGGGATGAACACTGAAGCTTTCTTT.

The chain links TRBV29-1 to TRBJ1-1; 7 bases are shared with TRBD1. The CDR3 is 12 residues long. The germline gives CDR1 SQVTM, CDR2 ANQGSEA. The J segment lost 1 base and the V segment lost 8 bases, leaving 4 bases of the junction unmatched. The CDR3 DNA is TGCAGCTCGGGACAGCCGAACACTGAAGCTTTCTTT. Amino acid sequence: CSSGQPNTEAFF.

V usage is TRBV11-1 and J usage is TRBJ2-5, with 7 bases identical to TRBD1. The CDR3 spans 15 residues. V shed 5 bases and J 2 bases; nucleotides not matched to a gene: 8. Germline CDR1 SGHAT, CDR2 FQDESV (reference sequence). Here the CDR3 DNA reads TGTGCCAGCAGCATCAGACCGGGACAGCAAGAGACCCAGTACTTC. Its protein is CASSIRPGQQETQYF.

The chain uses TRBV9 and TRBJ2-7; D possibly corresponds to TRBD1 (6 bases). CDR1 SGDLS and CDR2 YYNGEE come from the germline V gene. Between the trimmed V and J ends, which lost 4 bases and 5 bases, there was a span of 13 bases. The CDR3 loop spans 13 amino acids. The DNA for the CDR3 is TGTGCCAGCAGCTTTAGCCAGGGGAACGAGCAGTACTTC. It encodes CASSFSQGNEQYF. The full variable domain, rest sourced from reference TRBV9 and TRBJ2-7, is DSGVTQTPKHLITATGQRVTLRCSPRSGDLSVYWYQQSLDQGLQFLIQYYNGEERAKGNILERFSAQQFPDLHSELNLSSLELGDSALYFCASSFSQGNEQYFGPGTRLTVT.